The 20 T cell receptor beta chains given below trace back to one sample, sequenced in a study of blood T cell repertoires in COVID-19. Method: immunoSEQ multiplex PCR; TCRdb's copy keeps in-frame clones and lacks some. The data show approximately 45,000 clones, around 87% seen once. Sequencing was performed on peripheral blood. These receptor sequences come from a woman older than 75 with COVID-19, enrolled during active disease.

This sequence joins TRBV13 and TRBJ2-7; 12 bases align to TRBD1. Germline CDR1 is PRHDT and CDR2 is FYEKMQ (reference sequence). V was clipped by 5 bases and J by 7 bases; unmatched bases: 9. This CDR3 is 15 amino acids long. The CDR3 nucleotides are TGTGCCAGCAGCCCGGGGGGACAGGGGGCAGAAGAGCAGTACTTC. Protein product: CASSPGGQGAEEQYF.

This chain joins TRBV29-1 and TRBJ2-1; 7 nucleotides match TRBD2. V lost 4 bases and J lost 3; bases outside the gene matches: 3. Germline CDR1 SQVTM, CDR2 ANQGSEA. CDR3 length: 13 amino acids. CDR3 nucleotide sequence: TGCAGCGTTGCCGCGGGGGTCTACAATGAGCAGTTCTTC. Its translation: CSVAAGVYNEQFF.

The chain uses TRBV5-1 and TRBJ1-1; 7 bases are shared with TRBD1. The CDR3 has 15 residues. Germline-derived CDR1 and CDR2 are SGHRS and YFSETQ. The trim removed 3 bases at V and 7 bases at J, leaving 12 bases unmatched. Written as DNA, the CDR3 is TGCGCCAGCAGCTCCGGACAGGTTCAAAGGGGTGAAGCTTTCTTT. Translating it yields CASSSGQVQRGEAFF.

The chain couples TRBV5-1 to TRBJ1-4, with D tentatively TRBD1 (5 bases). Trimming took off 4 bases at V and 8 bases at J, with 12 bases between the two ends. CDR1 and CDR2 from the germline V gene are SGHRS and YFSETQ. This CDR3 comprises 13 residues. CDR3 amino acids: CASSTPGNEKLFF. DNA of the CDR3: TGCGCCAGCAGCACACCAGGGAACGAAAAACTGTTTTTT.

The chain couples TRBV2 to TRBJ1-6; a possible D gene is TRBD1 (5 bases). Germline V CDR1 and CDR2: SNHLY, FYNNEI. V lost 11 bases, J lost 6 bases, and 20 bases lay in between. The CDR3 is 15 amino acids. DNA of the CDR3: TGTGCCGGCCGGGGGGAGGGCCCTACTAATTCACCCCTCCACTTT. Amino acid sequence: CAGRGEGPTNSPLHF. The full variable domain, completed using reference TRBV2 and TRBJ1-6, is EPEVTQTPSHQVTQMGQEVILRCVPISNHLYFYWYRQILGQKVEFLVSFYNNEISEKSEIFDDQFSVERPDGSNFTLKIRSTKLEDSAMYFCAGRGEGPTNSPLHFGNGTRLTVT.

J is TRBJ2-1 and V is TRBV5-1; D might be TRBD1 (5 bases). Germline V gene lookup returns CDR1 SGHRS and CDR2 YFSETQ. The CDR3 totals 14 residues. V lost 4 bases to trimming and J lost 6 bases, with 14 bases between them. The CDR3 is CASSNQGFGNEQFF. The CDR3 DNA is TGCGCCAGCAGCAACCAGGGTTTTGGCAATGAGCAGTTCTTC.

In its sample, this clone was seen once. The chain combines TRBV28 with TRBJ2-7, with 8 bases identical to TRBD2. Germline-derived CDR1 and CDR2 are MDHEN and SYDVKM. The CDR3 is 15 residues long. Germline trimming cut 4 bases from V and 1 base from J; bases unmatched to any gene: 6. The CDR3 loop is CASSSVAGLSYEQYF. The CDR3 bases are TGTGCCAGCAGTTCGGTAGCGGGGCTTTCCTACGAGCAGTACTTC.

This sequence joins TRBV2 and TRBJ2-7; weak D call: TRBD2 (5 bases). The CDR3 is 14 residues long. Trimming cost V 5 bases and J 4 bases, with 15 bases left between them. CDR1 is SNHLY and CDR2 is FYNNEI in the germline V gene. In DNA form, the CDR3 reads TGTGCCAGCAGTCGGGAACTGGGAGTGTACGAGCAGTACTTC. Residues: CASSRELGVYEQYF. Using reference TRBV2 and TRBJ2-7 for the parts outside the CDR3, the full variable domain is EPEVTQTPSHQVTQMGQEVILRCVPISNHLYFYWYRQILGQKVEFLVSFYNNEISEKSEIFDDQFSVERPDGSNFTLKIRSTKLEDSAMYFCASSRELGVYEQYFGPGTRLTVT.

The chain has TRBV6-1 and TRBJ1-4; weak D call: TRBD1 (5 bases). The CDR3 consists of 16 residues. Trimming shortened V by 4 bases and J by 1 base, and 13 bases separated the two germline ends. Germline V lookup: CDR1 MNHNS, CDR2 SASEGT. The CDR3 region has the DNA TGTGCCAGCAGTGGGGGCAGGGTCTTAACTAATGAAAAACTGTTTTTT. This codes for CASSGGRVLTNEKLFF.

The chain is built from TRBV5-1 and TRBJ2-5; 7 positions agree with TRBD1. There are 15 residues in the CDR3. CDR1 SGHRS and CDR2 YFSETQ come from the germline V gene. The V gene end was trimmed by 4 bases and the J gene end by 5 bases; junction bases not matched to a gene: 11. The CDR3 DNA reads TGCGCCAGCAGCCAGCTCCAGGGGGTAAGGGAGACCCAGTACTTC. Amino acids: CASSQLQGVRETQYF. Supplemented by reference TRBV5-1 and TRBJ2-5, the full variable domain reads KAGVTQTPRYLIKTRGQQVTLSCSPISGHRSVSWYQQTPGQGLQFLFEYFSETQRNKGNFPGRFSGRQFSNSRSEMNVSTLELGDSALYLCASSQLQGVRETQYFGPGTRLLVL.

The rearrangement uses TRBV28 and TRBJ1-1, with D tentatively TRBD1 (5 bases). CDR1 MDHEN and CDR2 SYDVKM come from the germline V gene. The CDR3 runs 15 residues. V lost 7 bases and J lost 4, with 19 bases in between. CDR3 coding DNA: TGTGCCAGCATAAGGAGGGGCAGTATGGGCACTGAAGCTTTCTTT. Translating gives CASIRRGSMGTEAFF.

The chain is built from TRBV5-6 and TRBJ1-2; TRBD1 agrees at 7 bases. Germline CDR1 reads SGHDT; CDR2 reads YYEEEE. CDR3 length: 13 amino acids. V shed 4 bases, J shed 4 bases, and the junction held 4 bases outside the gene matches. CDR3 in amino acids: CASSPGTVYGYTF. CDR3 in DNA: TGTGCCAGCAGCCCCGGGACAGTCTATGGCTACACCTTC.

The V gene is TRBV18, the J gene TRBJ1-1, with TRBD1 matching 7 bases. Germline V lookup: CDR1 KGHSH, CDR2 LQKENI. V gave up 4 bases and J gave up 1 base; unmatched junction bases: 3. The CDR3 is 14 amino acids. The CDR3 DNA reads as TGTGCCAGCTCACAGGGGGCTGGGAACACTGAAGCTTTCTTT. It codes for CASSQGAGNTEAFF.

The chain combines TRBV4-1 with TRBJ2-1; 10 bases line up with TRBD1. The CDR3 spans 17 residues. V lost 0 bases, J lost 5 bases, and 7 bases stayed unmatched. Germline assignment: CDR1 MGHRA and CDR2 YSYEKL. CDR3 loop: CASSQEGDRGLNNEQFF. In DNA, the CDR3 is TGCGCCAGCAGCCAAGAGGGGGACAGGGGTTTGAACAATGAGCAGTTCTTC.

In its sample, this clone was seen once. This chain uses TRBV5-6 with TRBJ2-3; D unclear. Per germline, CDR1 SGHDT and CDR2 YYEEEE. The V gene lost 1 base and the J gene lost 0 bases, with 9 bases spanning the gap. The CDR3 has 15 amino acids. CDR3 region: CASSLRRHSTDTQYF. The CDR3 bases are TGTGCCAGCAGCTTGAGGCGGCATAGCACAGATACGCAGTATTTT.

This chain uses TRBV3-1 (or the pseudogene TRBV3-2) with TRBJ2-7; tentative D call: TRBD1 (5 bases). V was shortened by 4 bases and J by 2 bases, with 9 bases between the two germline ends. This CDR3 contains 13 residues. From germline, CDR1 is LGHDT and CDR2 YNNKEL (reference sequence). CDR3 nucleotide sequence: TGTGCCAGCAGCCTAACGACAGCCTACGAGCAGTACTTC. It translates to CASSLTTAYEQYF.

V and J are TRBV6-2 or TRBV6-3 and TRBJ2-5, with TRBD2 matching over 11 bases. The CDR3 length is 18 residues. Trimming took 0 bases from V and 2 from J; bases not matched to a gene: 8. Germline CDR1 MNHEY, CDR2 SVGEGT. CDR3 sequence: CASSYSTGLAARQETQYF. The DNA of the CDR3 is TGTGCCAGCAGTTACTCGACGGGACTAGCGGCCCGACAAGAGACCCAGTACTTC.

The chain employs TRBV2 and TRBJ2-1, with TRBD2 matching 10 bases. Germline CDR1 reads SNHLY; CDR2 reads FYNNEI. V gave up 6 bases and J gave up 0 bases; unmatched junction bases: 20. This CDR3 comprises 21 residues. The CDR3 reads CASRRRLVAGGRFSSYNEQFF. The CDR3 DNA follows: TGTGCCAGCAGGAGGAGACTAGTAGCGGGGGGCAGATTCTCCTCCTACAATGAGCAGTTCTTC. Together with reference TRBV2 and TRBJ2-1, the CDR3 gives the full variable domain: EPEVTQTPSHQVTQMGQEVILRCVPISNHLYFYWYRQILGQKVEFLVSFYNNEISEKSEIFDDQFSVERPDGSNFTLKIRSTKLEDSAMYFCASRRRLVAGGRFSSYNEQFFGPGTRLTVL.

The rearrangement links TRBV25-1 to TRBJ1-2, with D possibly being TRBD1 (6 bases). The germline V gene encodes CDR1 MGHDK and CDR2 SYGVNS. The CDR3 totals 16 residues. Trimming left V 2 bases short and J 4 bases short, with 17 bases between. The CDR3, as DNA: TGTGCCAGCAGTGAAGGTCAGGCGGACAGTTCCTATGGCTACACCTTC. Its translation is CASSEGQADSSYGYTF.

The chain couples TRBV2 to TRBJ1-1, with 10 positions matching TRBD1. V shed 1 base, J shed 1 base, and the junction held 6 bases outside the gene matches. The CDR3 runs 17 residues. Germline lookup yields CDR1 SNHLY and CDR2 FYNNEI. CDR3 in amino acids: CASSEGTGGTTNTEAFF. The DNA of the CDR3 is TGTGCCAGCAGTGAAGGGACAGGGGGTACGACGAACACTGAAGCTTTCTTT.